Listed below are T cell receptor beta chains from one sample, sequenced in a study of cytomegalovirus exposure and HLA in healthy donors. Method: immunoSEQ multiplex PCR; TCRdb's copy keeps in-frame clones and lacks some. There are 85,000 to 100,000 clones in the sample; over 60% occur only once, and over 15% lies in the top ten. Sequences were obtained from PBMCs. These receptors were obtained from a man in his sixties in good health and CMV-seropositive. Both conserved end residues are part of each CDR3. The D gene is left open where the match is weak. The size of a clone is reported for some rows only, either as once, few or many, or as a class for expanded clones.

DNA,CDR3,length,J,size,V,D
TGCGCCAGCAGCCAAGCAGGGGGCGCGCGACAAGGCTACACCTTC,CASSQAGGARQGYTF,15,TRBJ1-2,NA,TRBV4-1,TRBD1
TGTGCCAGCAGCGGGGGACAGGGAGGATACGAGCAGTACTTC,CASSGGQGGYEQYF,14,TRBJ2-7,NA,TRBV9,TRBD1
TGCGCCAGCAGCCAGGAATTTGGACAGGGGGCTGATGAGCAGTTCTTC,CASSQEFGQGADEQFF,16,TRBJ2-1,NA,TRBV4-3,TRBD1
TGTGCCTGGGGGACAGGGACCTACGAGCAGTACTTC,CAWGTGTYEQYF,12,TRBJ2-7,NA,TRBV30,TRBD1
TGTGCCAGCAGCTCCGGGACAGGGGGTTCTGGCTACACCTTC,CASSSGTGGSGYTF,14,TRBJ1-2,NA,TRBV7-9,TRBD1
TGTGCCATCAGTGAAACAGGCGAGCAGTTCTTC,CAISETGEQFF,11,TRBJ2-1,NA,TRBV10-3,NA
TGTGCCAGCTCCGGGGGTCCTCCATACAATGAGCAGTTCTTC,CASSGGPPYNEQFF,14,TRBJ2-1,NA,TRBV11-3,NA
TGTGCCAGCAGCTTCGGTGACAGGAACACTGAAGCTTTCTTT,CASSFGDRNTEAFF,14,TRBJ1-1,NA,TRBV5-4,NA
TGCGCCAGCAGCCAGGACAGGGGGCACGCTCAGCCCCAGCATTTT,CASSQDRGHAQPQHF,15,TRBJ1-5,NA,TRBV4-1,TRBD1
TGCGCCAGCAGCCAAGATTGGACTAGCACAGATACGCAGTATTTT,CASSQDWTSTDTQYF,15,TRBJ2-3,NA,TRBV4-3,NA
TGTGCTAGCAGCCGCGGACTAGCGGGGACGGCCGGGGAGCTGTTTTTT,CASSRGLAGTAGELFF,16,TRBJ2-2,NA,TRBV7-7,TRBD2
TGTGCCAGCAGTGAAACCTCGCGGGGGGTTCAAGAGACCCAGTACTTC,CASSETSRGVQETQYF,16,TRBJ2-5,NA,TRBV2,TRBD2
TGTGCCAGCAGCTTGACGAGGCGGCGGGGAGGCACAGATACGCAGTATTTT,CASSLTRRRGGTDTQYF,17,TRBJ2-3,NA,TRBV11-3,NA
TGTGCCAGCAGCTTGCCGACTATTACCCACGAGCAGTACTTC,CASSLPTITHEQYF,14,TRBJ2-7,NA,TRBV5-4,NA
TGTGCCAGCAGCCCCGGGGCACTAGCGGGGGGACGTCAAGAGACCCAGTACTTC,CASSPGALAGGRQETQYF,18,TRBJ2-5,NA,TRBV7-6,TRBD2
TGTGCCAGCAGTTTAAATAGCAATCAGCCCCAGCATTTT,CASSLNSNQPQHF,13,TRBJ1-5,NA,TRBV9,NA
TGTGCCAGCAGCAACGGACAGGGGAAAGGAGAGACCCAGTACTTC,CASSNGQGKGETQYF,15,TRBJ2-5,few,TRBV5-4,TRBD1